This passage covers 3 T cell receptor beta chains from one sample sequenced in a study of CD8 T cells in ankylosing spondylitis. TCRdb called the 5' RACE reads again in MiXCR, with one record for every CDR3 protein. The repertoire consists of 24,000 or so distinct CDR3 sequences, with over 10% occurring once and the leading ten covering under 40%. The sample consisted of blood. These receptors originate from a male donor with ankylosing spondylitis or in good health (not recorded which).

This clonotype showed up just a few times. This chain uses TRBV28 with TRBJ2-7, with D possibly matching TRBD1 (7 bases). The CDR3 runs to 13 residues. In germline, CDR1 is MDHEN, CDR2 SYDVKM. The CDR3 region has the DNA TGTGCGACTCTGGAGGGGGCGACCTACGAGCAGTACTTC. Translated, it gives CATLEGATYEQYF.

This clonotype was seen many times. Here the CDR3 reads CASSFGTGELFF. The CDR3, as DNA: TGTGCCAGCAGTTTTGGCACCGGGGAGCTGTTTTTT. The V and J genes are TRBV27 and TRBJ2-2; D is ambiguous. With 3 bases removed from V and 4 bases from J, the gap between germline ends came to 3 bases. This CDR3 is 12 amino acids long. CDR1 and CDR2 from the germline V gene are MNHEY and SMNVEV (reference sequence).

V is TRBV20-1 and J is TRBJ2-2; D perhaps matches TRBD1 (6 bases). From germline, CDR1 is DFQATT and CDR2 SNEGSKA (reference sequence). The CDR3 is 15 residues long. The V gene lost 0 bases and the J gene lost 7 bases, with 15 bases spanning the gap. The CDR3 sequence: CSAREGGSLDGELFF. For the CDR3, the DNA is TGCAGTGCTAGAGAAGGGGGAAGTCTGGACGGGGAGCTGTTTTTT.